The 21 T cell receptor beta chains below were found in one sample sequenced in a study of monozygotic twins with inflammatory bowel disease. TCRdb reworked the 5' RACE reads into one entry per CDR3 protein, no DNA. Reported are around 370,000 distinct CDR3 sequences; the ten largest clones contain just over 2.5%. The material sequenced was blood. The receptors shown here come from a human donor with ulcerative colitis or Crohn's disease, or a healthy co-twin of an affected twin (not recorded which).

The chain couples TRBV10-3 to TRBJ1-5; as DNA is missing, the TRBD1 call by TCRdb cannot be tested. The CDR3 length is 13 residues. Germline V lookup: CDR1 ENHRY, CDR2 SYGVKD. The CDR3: CAISGDPYQPQHF.

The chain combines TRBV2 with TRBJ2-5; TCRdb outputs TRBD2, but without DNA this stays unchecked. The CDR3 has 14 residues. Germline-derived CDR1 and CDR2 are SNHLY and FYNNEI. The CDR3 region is CASRRGLGRETQYF.

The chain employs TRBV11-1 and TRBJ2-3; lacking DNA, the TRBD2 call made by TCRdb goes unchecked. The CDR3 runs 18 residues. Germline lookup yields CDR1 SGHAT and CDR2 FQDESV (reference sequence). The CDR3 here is CASSLERGLAGITDTQYF.

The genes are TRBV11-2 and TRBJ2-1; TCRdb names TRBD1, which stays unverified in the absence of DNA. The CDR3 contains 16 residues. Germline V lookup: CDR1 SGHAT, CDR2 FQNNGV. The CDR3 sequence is CASRYLGGDIYNEQFF.

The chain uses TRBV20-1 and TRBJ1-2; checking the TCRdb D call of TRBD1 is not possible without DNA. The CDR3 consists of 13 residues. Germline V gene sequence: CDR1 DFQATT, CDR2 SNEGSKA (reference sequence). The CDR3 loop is CSAVRTGGYGYTF.

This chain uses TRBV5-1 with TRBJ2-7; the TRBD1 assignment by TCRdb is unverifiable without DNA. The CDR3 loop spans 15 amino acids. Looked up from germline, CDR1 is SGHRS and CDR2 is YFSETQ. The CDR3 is CASSLGGTVTYEQYF.

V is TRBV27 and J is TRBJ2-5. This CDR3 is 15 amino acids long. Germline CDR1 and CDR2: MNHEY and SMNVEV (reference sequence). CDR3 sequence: CASSLGSTGFVSQYF.

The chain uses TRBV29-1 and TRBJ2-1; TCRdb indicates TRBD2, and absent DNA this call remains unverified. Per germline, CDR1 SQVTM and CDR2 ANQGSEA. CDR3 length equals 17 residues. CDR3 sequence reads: CSVVWASGGGSYNEQFF.

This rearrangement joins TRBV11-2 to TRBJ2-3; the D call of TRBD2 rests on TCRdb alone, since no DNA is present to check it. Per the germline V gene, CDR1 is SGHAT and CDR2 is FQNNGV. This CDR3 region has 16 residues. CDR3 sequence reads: CASSLVVAGVTDTQYF.

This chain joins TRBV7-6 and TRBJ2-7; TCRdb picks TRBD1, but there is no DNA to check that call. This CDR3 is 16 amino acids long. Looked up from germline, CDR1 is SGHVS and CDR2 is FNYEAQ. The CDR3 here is CASSPRRGAGRNEQYF.

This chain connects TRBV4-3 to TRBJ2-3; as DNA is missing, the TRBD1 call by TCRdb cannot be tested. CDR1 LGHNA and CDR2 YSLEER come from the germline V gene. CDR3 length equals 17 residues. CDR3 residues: CASSQEYGTGGTDTQYF.

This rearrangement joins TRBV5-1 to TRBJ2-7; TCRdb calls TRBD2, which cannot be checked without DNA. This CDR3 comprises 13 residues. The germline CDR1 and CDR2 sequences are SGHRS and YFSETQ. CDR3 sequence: CASCTTSGYEQYF.

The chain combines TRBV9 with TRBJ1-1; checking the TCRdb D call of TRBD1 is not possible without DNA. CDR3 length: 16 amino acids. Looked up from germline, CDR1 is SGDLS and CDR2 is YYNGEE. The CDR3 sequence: CASSQSWTGLNTEAFF.

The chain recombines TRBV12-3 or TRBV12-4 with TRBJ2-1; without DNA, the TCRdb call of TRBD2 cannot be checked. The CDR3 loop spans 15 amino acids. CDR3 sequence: CASSLPRDFYNEQFF.

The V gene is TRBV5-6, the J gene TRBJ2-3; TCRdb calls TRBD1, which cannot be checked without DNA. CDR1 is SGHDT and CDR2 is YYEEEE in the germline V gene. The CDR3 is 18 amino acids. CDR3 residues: CASSLVLEAGRNTDTQYF.

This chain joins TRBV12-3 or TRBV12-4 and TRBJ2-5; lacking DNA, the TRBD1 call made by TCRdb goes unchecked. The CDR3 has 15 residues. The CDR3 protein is CASSVHQGEQETQYF.

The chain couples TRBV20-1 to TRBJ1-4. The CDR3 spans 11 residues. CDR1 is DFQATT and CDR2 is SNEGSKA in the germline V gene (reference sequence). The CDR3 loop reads CSAMQDEKLFF.

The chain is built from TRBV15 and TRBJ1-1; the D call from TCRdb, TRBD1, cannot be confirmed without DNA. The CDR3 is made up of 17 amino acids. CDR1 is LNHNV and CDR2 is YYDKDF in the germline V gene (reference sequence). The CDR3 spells CATSRPTGRGLSTEAFF. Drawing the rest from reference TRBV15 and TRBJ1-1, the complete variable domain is DAMVIQNPRYQVTQFGKPVTLSCSQTLNHNVMYWYQQKSSQAPKLLFHYYDKDFNNEADTPDNFQSRRPNTSFCFLDIRSPGLGDTAMYLCATSRPTGRGLSTEAFFGQGTRLTVV.

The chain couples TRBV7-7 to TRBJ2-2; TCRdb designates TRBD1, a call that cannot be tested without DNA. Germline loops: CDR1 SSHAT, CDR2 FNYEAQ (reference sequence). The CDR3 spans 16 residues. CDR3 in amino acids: CASSSSRATRTGELFF.

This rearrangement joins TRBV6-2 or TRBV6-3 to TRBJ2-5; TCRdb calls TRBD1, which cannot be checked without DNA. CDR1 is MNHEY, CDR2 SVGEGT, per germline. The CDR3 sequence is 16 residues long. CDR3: CASSRGQAGERETQYF.

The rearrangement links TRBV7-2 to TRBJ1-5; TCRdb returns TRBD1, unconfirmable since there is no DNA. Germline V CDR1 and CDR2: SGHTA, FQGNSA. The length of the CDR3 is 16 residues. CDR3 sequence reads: CASSRRDRGRSQPQHF.